The clone carrying this TCR beta chain was detected a few times. This CDR3 has 13 residues. In germline, CDR1 is SGHRS, CDR2 YFSETQ. The junction had 4 bases not matched to a gene; V was cut back by 3 bases and J by 4 bases. TCRdb's copy holds only in-frame clones and misses some; the assay was immunoSEQ multiplex PCR. In the table there are about 480,000 clones, 79% of which are singletons. These data originate in a study of shared clonotypes between healthy human individuals. This chain links TRBV5-1 with TRBJ2-7; 7 nucleotides line up with TRBD1. The specimen sequenced was PBMCs. The sequence came from a woman aged 40 to 55 in good health. Some clones in this sample may be carry-over from other donors' samples. CDR3 sequence reads: CASSSRTGYEQYF. Written as DNA, the CDR3 is TGCGCCAGCAGCTCAAGGACAGGTTACGAGCAGTACTTC.